This T cell receptor (beta chain) comes out of a study of shared clonotypes between healthy human individuals. Whole-study results and caveats: For sorted subsets, rarefaction showed incomplete sequencing despite large depth.

TCRdb's table, derived via immunoSEQ multiplex PCR, lists solely in-frame clones and lacks some. Seen here are millions of clones, 85% to 95% observed once, and the top ten hold 0.13%. Regarding this clone: Its antigen is as yet unknown.

V lost 4 bases and J lost 7; bases outside the gene matches: 11. The CDR3 totals 17 residues. CDR1 is SGHAT, CDR2 FQNNGV, per germline. Sequenced material: naive CD4+ T cells sorted from blood. The subset denotes: CD45RA+ positively selected. The receptor's source is a man between 18 and 29 years old in good health. This chain links TRBV11-2 with TRBJ2-2; 11 bases map to TRBD2. CDR3 DNA sequence: TGTGCCAGCAGCTCCGACCCTAGCGGGAGGAGTATCGGGGAGCTGTTTTTT. Translation: CASSSDPSGRSIGELFF.